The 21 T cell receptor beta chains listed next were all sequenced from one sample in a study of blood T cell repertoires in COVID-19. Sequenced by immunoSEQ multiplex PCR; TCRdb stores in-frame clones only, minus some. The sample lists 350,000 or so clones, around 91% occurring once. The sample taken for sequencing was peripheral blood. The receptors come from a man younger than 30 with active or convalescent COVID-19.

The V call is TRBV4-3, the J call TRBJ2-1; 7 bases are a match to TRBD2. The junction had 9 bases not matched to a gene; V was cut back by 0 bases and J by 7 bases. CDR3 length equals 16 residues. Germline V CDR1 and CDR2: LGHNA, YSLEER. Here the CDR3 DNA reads TGCGCCAGCAGCCAAGACCGGGGGGTGGGTTCGAATGAGCAGTTCTTC. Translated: CASSQDRGVGSNEQFF.

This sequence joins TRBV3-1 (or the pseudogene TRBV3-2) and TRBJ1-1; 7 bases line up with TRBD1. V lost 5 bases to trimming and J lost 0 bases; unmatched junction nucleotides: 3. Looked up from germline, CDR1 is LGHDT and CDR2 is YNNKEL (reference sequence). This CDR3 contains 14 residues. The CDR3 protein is CASSITGVNTEAFF. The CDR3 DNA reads TGTGCCAGCAGCATAACAGGGGTGAACACTGAAGCTTTCTTT.

This CDR3 is CASSRTGTGRGPQHF. Written as DNA, the CDR3 is TGCGCCAGCAGTCGGACCGGGACAGGGAGAGGACCCCAGCATTTT. J is TRBJ1-5 and V is TRBV23-1; 9 bases are a match to TRBD1. TRBV23-1 is filed as an ORF, its function uncertain. The CDR3 is 15 amino acids. Trimming removed 4 bases from V and 10 bases from J; junction bases left unmatched: 11.

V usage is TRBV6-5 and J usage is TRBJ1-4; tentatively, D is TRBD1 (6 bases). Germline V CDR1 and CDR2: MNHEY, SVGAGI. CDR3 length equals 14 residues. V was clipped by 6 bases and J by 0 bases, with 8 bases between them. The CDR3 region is CASSRQATNEKLFF. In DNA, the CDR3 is TGTGCCAGCAGCAGACAGGCAACTAATGAAAAACTGTTTTTT.

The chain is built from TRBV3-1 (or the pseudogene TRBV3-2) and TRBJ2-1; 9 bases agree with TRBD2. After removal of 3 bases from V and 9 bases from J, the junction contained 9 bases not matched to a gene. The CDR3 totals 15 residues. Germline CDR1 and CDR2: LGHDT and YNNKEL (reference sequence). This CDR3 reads CASSHGSGSRGEQFF. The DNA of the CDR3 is TGTGCCAGCAGCCATGGTAGCGGGAGTCGTGGTGAGCAGTTCTTC.

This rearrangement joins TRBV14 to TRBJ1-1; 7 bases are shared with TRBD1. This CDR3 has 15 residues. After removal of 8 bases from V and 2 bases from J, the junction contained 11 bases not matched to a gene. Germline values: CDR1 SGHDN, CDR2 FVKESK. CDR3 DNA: TGTGCCAGCCGTATCTCCGGGACAGCAAACACTGAAGCTTTCTTT. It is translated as CASRISGTANTEAFF. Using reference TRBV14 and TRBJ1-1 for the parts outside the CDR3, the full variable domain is EAGVTQFPSHSVIEKGQTVTLRCDPISGHDNLYWYRRVMGKEIKFLLHFVKESKQDESGMPNNRFLAERTGGTYSTLKVQPAELEDSGVYFCASRISGTANTEAFFGQGTRLTVV.

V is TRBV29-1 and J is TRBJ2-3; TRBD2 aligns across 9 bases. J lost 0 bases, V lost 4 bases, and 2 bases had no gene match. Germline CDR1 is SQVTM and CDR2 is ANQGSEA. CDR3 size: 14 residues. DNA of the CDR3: TGCAGCGTTGGCGCGGGGGGGAGCACAGATACGCAGTATTTT. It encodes CSVGAGGSTDTQYF.

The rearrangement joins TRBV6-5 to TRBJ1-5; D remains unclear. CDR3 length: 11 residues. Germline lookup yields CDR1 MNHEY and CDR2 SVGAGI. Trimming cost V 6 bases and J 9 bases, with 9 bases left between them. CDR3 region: CASSQELPQHF. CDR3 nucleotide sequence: TGTGCCAGCAGCCAGGAATTGCCCCAGCATTTT.

The CDR3 region has the DNA TGTGCCAGCAGCTCCGGGACTAGCGGGAGGGGGAACACCGGGGAGCTGTTTTTT. Protein: CASSSGTSGRGNTGELFF. The chain carries TRBV5-4 and TRBJ2-2; 16 bases line up with TRBD2. In germline, CDR1 is SGHNT, CDR2 YYREEE (reference sequence). J lost 1 base, V lost 3 bases, and 3 bases had no gene match. This CDR3 has 18 residues.

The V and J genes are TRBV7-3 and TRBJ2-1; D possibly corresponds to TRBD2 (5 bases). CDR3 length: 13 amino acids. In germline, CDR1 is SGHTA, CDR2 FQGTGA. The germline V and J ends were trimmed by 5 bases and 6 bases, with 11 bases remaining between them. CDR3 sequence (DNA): TGTGCCAGCAGCCCTGGACTCGTCAATGAGCAGTTCTTC. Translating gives CASSPGLVNEQFF. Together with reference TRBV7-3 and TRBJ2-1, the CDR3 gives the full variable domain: GAGVSQTPSNKVTEKGKYVELRCDPISGHTALYWYRQSLGQGPEFLIYFQGTGAADDSGLPNDRFFAVRPEGSVSTLKIQRTERGDSAVYLCASSPGLVNEQFFGPGTRLTVL.

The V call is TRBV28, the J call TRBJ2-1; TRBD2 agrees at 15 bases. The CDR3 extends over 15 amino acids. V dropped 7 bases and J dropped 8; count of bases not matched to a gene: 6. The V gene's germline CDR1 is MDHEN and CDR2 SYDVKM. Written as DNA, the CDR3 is TGTGCCAGCAACGGACTAGCGGGGGGGCCCGATGAGCAGTTCTTC. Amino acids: CASNGLAGGPDEQFF. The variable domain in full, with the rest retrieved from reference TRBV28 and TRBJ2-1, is DVKVTQSSRYLVKRTGEKVFLECVQDMDHENMFWYRQDPGLGLRLIYFSYDVKMKEKGDIPEGYSVSREKKERFSLILESASTNQTSMYLCASNGLAGGPDEQFFGPGTRLTVL.

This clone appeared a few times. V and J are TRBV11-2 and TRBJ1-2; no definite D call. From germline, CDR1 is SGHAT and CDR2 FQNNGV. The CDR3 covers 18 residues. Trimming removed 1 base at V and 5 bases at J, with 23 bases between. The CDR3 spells CASSLGLGLDASGYGYTF. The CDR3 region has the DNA TGTGCCAGCAGCTTAGGATTAGGACTTGATGCTAGTGGGTATGGCTACACCTTC.

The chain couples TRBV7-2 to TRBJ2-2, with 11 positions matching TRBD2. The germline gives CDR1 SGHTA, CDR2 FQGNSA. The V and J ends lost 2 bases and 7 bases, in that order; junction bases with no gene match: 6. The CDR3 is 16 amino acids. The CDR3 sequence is CASSLMLAGGDGELFF. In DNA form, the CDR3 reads TGTGCCAGCAGCTTAATGCTAGCGGGAGGAGACGGGGAGCTGTTTTTT.

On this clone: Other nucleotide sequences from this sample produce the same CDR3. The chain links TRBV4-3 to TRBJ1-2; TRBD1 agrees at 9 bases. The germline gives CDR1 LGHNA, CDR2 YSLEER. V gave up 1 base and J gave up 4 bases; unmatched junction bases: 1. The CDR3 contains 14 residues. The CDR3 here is CASSQGQGGYGYTF. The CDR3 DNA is TGCGCCAGCAGCCAAGGACAGGGGGGCTATGGCTACACCTTC.

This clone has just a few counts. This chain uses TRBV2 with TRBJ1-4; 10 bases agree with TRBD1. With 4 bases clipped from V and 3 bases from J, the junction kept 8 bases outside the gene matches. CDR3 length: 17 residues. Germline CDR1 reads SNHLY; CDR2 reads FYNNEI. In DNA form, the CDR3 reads TGTGCCAGCAGTGCCCTCTCCGGGACAGGGGCTAATGAAAAACTGTTTTTT. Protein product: CASSALSGTGANEKLFF.

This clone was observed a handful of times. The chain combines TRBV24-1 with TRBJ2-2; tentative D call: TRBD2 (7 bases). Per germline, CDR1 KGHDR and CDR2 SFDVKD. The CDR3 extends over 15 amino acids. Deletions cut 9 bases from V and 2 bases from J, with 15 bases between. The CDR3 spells CATLGGALNTGELFF. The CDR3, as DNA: TGTGCCACCCTAGGGGGGGCCCTAAACACCGGGGAGCTGTTTTTT.

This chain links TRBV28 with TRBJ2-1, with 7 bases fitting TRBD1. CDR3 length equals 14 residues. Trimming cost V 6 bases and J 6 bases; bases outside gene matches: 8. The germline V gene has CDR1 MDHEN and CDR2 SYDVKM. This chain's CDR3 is CASRPGQFLNEQFF. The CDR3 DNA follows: TGTGCCAGCAGGCCGGGACAGTTCCTCAATGAGCAGTTCTTC.

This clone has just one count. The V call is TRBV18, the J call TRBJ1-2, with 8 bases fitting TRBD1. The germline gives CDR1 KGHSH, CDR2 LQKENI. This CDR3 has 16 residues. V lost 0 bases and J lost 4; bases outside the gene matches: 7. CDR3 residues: CASSPPTGEGSYGYTF. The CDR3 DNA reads TGTGCCAGCTCACCACCGACAGGGGAAGGCAGCTATGGCTACACCTTC. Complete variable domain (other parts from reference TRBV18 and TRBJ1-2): NAGVMQNPRHLVRRRGQEARLRCSPMKGHSHVYWYRQLPEEGLKFMVYLQKENIIDESGMPKERFSAEFPKEGPSILRIQQVVRGDSAAYFCASSPPTGEGSYGYTFGSGTRLTVV.

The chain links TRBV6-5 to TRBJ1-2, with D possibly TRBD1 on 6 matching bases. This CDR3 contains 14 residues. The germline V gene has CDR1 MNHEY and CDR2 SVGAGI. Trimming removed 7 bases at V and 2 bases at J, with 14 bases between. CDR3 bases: TGTGCCAGCACCCGTAGGGGGAACAACTATGGCTACACCTTC. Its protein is CASTRRGNNYGYTF.

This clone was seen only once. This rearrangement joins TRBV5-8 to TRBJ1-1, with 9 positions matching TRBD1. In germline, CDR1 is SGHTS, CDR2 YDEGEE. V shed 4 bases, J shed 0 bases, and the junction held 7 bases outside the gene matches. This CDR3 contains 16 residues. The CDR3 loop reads CASSPGTGLMNTEAFF. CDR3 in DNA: TGTGCCAGCAGCCCGGGGACAGGGTTAATGAACACTGAAGCTTTCTTT.

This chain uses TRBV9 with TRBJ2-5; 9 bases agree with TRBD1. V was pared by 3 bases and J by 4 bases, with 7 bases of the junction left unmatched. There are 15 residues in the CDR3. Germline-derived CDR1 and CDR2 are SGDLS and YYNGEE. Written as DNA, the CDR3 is TGTGCCAGCAGCGCCACAGGGGGCGCGGGAGAGACCCAGTACTTC. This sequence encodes CASSATGGAGETQYF.